Described below is a single TCR beta chain sequence and its context. The data are from a study of shared clonotypes between healthy human individuals. Study as a whole: Contributing individuals were two females and a few males aged 18 to 49.

Using immunoSEQ multiplex PCR, the repertoire was profiled, and TCRdb retains in-frame clones only, with some absent. The sample carries 2,500,000 or so clones, roughly 92% recorded once. The receptor comes from a man aged 18 to 35 in good health. Some clones in this sample may be carry-over from other donors' samples. Sequences were obtained from naive CD4+ T cells from PBMCs. Subset: CD45RA+ positively selected.

The CDR3 protein is CASISGAGDEQFF. In DNA, the CDR3 is TGTGCCAGTATTTCTGGAGCGGGAGATGAGCAGTTCTTC. The J gene is TRBJ2-1, the V gene TRBV6-1, with 8 bases lining up with TRBD2. Germline CDR1 MNHNS, CDR2 SASEGT. V shed 9 bases and J 8 bases; nucleotides not matched to a gene: 9. This CDR3 region has 13 residues.